The clone carrying this T cell receptor beta chain occurred a few times. The antigen remains undetermined. This record comes from a study of T cell repertoires in cytomegalovirus infection. Study in general: CMV infection plus the matching HLA type was flagged by public TCR beta signatures.

Points from the study as a whole: Summed frequency of public TCR beta families distinguished CMV carriers with the relevant HLA. Across the ex vivo response, the dominant clonotypes were HLA-C-restricted CMV-specific TCR beta clonotypes.

TCRdb reanalysed the reads using MiXCR and keeps one entry per CDR3 protein. The sample has 250,000 to 350,000 distinct CDR3 sequences; over 20% are singletons. This TCR came from a human donor in good health (CMV status not recorded). Some clones in this sample may be carry-over from other donors' samples. Sequencing was done on a sample of PBMCs.

The CDR3 bases are TGTGCCAGCAGAATCCGCGACCGCCCAGATACGCAGTATTTT. Translated: CASRIRDRPDTQYF. The rearrangement links TRBV2 to TRBJ2-3; D is ambiguous. The germline gives CDR1 SNHLY, CDR2 FYNNEI. CDR3 length: 14 residues. Trimming removed 6 bases from V and 4 bases from J, with 14 bases in between. Looking up the rest from reference TRBV2 and TRBJ2-3 gives the full variable domain: EPEVTQTPSHQVTQMGQEVILRCVPISNHLYFYWYRQILGQKVEFLVSFYNNEISEKSEIFDDQFSVERPDGSNFTLKIRSTKLEDSAMYFCASRIRDRPDTQYFGPGTRLTVL.